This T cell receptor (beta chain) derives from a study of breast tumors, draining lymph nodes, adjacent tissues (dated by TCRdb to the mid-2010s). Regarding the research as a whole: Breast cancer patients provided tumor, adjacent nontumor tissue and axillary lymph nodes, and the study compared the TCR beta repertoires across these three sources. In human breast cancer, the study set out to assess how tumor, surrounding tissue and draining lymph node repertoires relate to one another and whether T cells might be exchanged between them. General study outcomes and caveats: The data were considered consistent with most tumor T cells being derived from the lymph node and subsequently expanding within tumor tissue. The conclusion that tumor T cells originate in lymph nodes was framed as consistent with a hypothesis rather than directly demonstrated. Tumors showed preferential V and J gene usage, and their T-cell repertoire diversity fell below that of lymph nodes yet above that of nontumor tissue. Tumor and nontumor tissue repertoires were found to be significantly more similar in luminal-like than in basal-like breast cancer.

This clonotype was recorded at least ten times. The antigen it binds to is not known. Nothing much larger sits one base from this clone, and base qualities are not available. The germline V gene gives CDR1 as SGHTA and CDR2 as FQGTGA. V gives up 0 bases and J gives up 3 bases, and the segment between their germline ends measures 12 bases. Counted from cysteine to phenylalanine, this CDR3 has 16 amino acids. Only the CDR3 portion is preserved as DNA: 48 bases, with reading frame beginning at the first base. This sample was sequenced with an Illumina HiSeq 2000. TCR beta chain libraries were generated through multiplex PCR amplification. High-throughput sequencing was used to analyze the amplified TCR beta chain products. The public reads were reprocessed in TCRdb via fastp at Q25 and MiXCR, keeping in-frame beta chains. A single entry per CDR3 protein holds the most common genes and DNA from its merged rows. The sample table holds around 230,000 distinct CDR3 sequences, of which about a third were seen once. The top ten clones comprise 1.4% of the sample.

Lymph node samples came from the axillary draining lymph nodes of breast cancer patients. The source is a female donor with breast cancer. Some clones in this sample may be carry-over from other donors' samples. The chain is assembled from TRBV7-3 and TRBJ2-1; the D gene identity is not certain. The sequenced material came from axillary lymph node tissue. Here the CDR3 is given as CASSLTSDLLYNEQFF. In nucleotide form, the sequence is TGTGCCAGCAGCTTAACTTCGGACCTACTCTACAATGAGCAGTTCTTC. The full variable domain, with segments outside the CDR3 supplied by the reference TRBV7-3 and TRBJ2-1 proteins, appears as GAGVSQTPSNKVTEKGKYVELRCDPISGHTALYWYRQSLGQGPEFLIYFQGTGAADDSGLPNDRFFAVRPEGSVSTLKIQRTERGDSAVYLCASSLTSDLLYNEQFFGPGTRLTVL.